The sequence of this T cell receptor (beta chain) was determined in a study of blood T cell repertoires in COVID-19. Study-wide context: COVID-19 samples from acute and convalescent phases originated in the United States, Italy and Spain. The analysed material was cDNA or gDNA that came from T cells, B-cell-depleted T cells, or PBMCs.

Germline assignment: CDR1 LGHNA and CDR2 YSLEER. V dropped 0 bases and J dropped 3 bases, with 15 bases sitting between them. The CDR3 loop spans 16 amino acids. The protocol was immunoSEQ multiplex PCR, while the TCRdb copy is restricted to in-frame clones and leaves out a portion. The profile shows some 150,000 clones, approximately 82% of them singletons. This clone was seen a single time. The receptor comes from a human donor in a cohort sampled during active COVID-19. V is TRBV4-3 and J is TRBJ2-7, with D unresolved. Sequencing used peripheral blood. The CDR3: CASSQDGSQNNYEQYF. In nucleotides, the CDR3 is TGCGCCAGCAGCCAAGACGGGTCCCAAAATAACTACGAGCAGTACTTC.